The sequence of this T cell receptor (beta chain) was determined in a study of shared clonotypes between healthy human individuals. Regarding the study as a whole: The study found approximately 5% of naive CD4 clonotypes shared across several donors.

The germline CDR1 and CDR2 sequences are KGHSH and LQKENI. With 2 bases removed from V and 0 bases from J, the gap between germline ends came to 4 bases. The CDR3 loop spans 13 amino acids. Template for every sorted-subset replicate PCR totaled 150 to 250 ng DNA, roughly 30,000 T cell genomes. Using immunoSEQ multiplex PCR, the repertoire was profiled, and TCRdb retains in-frame clones only, with some absent. Among fewer than 1.6 million clones, around 98.5% were seen once, and the ten largest hold under 0.45%. Naive CD4+ cells were CD45RA-selected; the remaining cells were memory. A word on this clone: Its antigen is unknown.

The clonotype comes from a man aged 25-45 years in good health. The V call is TRBV18, the J call TRBJ1-1, with D unresolved. Sequencing used naive CD4+ T cells sorted from blood. Subset of the sample: CD45RA+ positively selected. The CDR3 region is CASSPNMNTEAFF. CDR3 nucleotides: TGTGCCAGCTCACCAAACATGAACACTGAAGCTTTCTTT. The whole variable domain, filled in from reference TRBV18 and TRBJ1-1, reads NAGVMQNPRHLVRRRGQEARLRCSPMKGHSHVYWYRQLPEEGLKFMVYLQKENIIDESGMPKERFSAEFPKEGPSILRIQQVVRGDSAAYFCASSPNMNTEAFFGQGTRLTVV.